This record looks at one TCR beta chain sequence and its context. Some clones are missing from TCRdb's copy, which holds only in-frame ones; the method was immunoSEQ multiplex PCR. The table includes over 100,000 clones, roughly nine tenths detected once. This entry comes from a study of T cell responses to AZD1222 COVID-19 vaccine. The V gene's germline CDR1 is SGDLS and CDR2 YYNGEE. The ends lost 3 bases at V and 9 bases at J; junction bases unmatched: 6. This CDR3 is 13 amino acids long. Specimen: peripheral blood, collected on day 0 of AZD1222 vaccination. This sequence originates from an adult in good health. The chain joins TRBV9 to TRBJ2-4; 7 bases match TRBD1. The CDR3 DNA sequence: TGTGCCAGCAGCGCTGACAGGGAAGGCATTCAGTACTTC. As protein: CASSADREGIQYF.